This T cell receptor (beta chain) was retrieved from a study of cytomegalovirus exposure and HLA in healthy donors. Study-level results: CMV antigen specificity was confirmed in vitro for three CMV-associated chains. The authors enumerated under 200 TCR beta chains as linked to cytomegalovirus. Reported results showed that the classifier diagnosed cytomegalovirus status with high specificity and sensitivity.

This table comes from immunoSEQ multiplex PCR, and its TCRdb copy is limited to in-frame clones, with some not included. The table includes a few hundred thousand clones, 86% detected once. Germline values: CDR1 SEHNR, CDR2 FQNEAQ (reference sequence). V lost 1 base and J 3 bases, leaving 7 bases between the germline ends. This CDR3 has 13 residues. Of note for this clone: The antigen remains unidentified.

Specimen: PBMCs. The J gene is TRBJ2-7, the V gene TRBV7-9; D is perhaps TRBD1 (5 bases). The source of this sequence is a woman aged 18-29 years in good health and CMV-seronegative. The CDR3 reads CASSLDRNYEQYF. As DNA, the CDR3 is TGTGCCAGCAGCTTAGACAGGAACTACGAGCAGTACTTC.